The next 25 T cell receptor beta chains were all read from a single sample in a study of T cells expressing NK-cell markers. TCRdb re-called the 5' RACE reads and catalogs CDR3 proteins one per entry, DNA excluded. The sample table includes some 280,000 distinct CDR3 sequences. The specimen was blood T cells: a sorted CD56 or NKG2C T cell subset, CD4+ or CD8+ T cells, or bulk PBMC T cells (not recorded which). The receptors shown here come from a man aged 18 to 30 in good health.

J is TRBJ2-2 and V is TRBV12-3 or TRBV12-4; TCRdb's D gene call, TRBD2, goes unchecked for lack of DNA. CDR3 size: 15 residues. The CDR3 loop is CASSETSGGTGELFF.

The V gene is TRBV12-3 or TRBV12-4, the J gene TRBJ1-1; TCRdb names TRBD1, which stays unverified in the absence of DNA. This CDR3 contains 14 residues. CDR3 region: CASSTTPGRTEAFF.

The chain is built from TRBV12-3 or TRBV12-4 and TRBJ1-4; checking the TCRdb D call of TRBD1 is not possible without DNA. The CDR3 has 14 residues. The CDR3 loop is CASSPRGLNEKLFF.

This chain links TRBV7-6 with TRBJ2-7; TCRdb's D gene call, TRBD2, goes unchecked for lack of DNA. The germline CDR1 and CDR2 sequences are SGHVS and FNYEAQ. This CDR3 is built from 19 residues. CDR3: CASSLTGLAGGTSSYEQYF.

J is TRBJ2-2 and V is TRBV10-2; lacking DNA, the TRBD1 call made by TCRdb goes unchecked. Per germline, CDR1 WSHSY and CDR2 SAAADI. The length of the CDR3 is 15 residues. The CDR3 reads CASTEGDSLTGELFF.

This rearrangement joins TRBV29-1 to TRBJ2-5; TCRdb calls TRBD1, which cannot be checked without DNA. The CDR3 has 14 residues. Germline lookup yields CDR1 SQVTM and CDR2 ANQGSEA. CDR3 protein: CSGKRRGPGETQYF.

The chain couples TRBV20-1 to TRBJ2-1; the TCRdb call, TRBD2, lacks DNA for checking. Germline-derived CDR1 and CDR2 are DFQATT and SNEGSKA (reference sequence). The CDR3 spans 16 residues. This chain's CDR3 is CSARDFRLANYNEQFF.

The rearrangement uses TRBV28 and TRBJ2-1. Germline loops: CDR1 MDHEN, CDR2 SYDVKM. CDR3 length: 13 amino acids. CDR3 sequence: CASSLADYNEQFF.

The chain is built from TRBV12-3 or TRBV12-4 and TRBJ2-2; TCRdb's D call of TRBD1 is untestable without DNA. The length of the CDR3 is 14 residues. CDR3 residues: CASARRRVVGELFF.

This chain joins TRBV20-1 and TRBJ1-5; TCRdb selects TRBD1, and the lack of DNA leaves this call unchecked. In germline, CDR1 is DFQATT, CDR2 SNEGSKA (reference sequence). The CDR3 consists of 13 residues. The CDR3 region is CSASLGGDQPQHF.

The J gene is TRBJ2-3, the V gene TRBV10-3. From germline, CDR1 is ENHRY and CDR2 SYGVKD. This CDR3 has 15 residues. CDR3 sequence: CAISESILAENTQYF.

The genes are TRBV12-3 or TRBV12-4 and TRBJ2-2; the D gene TCRdb calls, TRBD1, cannot be checked with no DNA. This CDR3 has 15 residues. The chain's CDR3 is CASSLDRAVAGELFF.

The chain links TRBV7-6 to TRBJ2-1; TCRdb lists TRBD1, though no DNA is available to test this call. CDR3 size: 15 residues. Germline CDR1 and CDR2: SGHVS and FNYEAQ. The chain's CDR3 is CASSSPRRKGNEQFF.

The chain uses TRBV29-1 and TRBJ1-3; the TCRdb call, TRBD1, lacks DNA for checking. The CDR3 runs to 13 residues. CDR1 and CDR2 (germline): SQVTM, ANQGSEA. CDR3 in amino acids: CSVMRTDGNTIYF.

The chain is built from TRBV20-1 and TRBJ2-1; TCRdb outputs TRBD2, but without DNA this stays unchecked. The germline V gene has CDR1 DFQATT and CDR2 SNEGSKA (reference sequence). CDR3 size: 14 residues. CDR3 amino acids: CSASVAGAYNEQFF.

The chain uses TRBV4-1 and TRBJ2-3; TCRdb designates TRBD2, a call that cannot be tested without DNA. Germline CDR1 is MGHRA and CDR2 is YSYEKL. This CDR3 region has 16 residues. The CDR3: CASSLSLAESTDTQYF.

The J gene is TRBJ2-2, the V gene TRBV7-8; TCRdb proposes TRBD1, but this gene call is untestable without DNA. This CDR3 region has 13 residues. Germline values: CDR1 SGHVS, CDR2 FQNEAQ. CDR3 sequence: CASSSPLERELFF.

The chain employs TRBV7-6 and TRBJ2-1. This CDR3 has 13 amino acids. From germline, CDR1 is SGHVS and CDR2 FNYEAQ. CDR3: CASSLEWNNEQFF.

V usage is TRBV4-2 and J usage is TRBJ2-7; checking the TCRdb D call of TRBD1 is not possible without DNA. The CDR3 runs 15 residues. Germline V lookup: CDR1 LGHNA, CDR2 YNFKEQ. The CDR3 here is CASSQEAGQSYEQYF.

The V gene is TRBV6-2 or TRBV6-3, the J gene TRBJ2-7; TCRdb lists TRBD2, though no DNA is available to test this call. Germline loops: CDR1 MNHEY, CDR2 SVGEGT. The CDR3 has 14 amino acids. The CDR3 here is CASSHQAGGPLPYF.

J is TRBJ2-7 and V is TRBV4-3. The CDR3 is 14 amino acids. Per germline, CDR1 LGHNA and CDR2 YSLEER. The CDR3 sequence: CASSQEYASYEQYF.

The chain combines TRBV12-3 or TRBV12-4 with TRBJ1-1; TCRdb gives TRBD1 as the D gene, but with no DNA this cannot be confirmed. The CDR3 consists of 14 residues. The chain's CDR3 is CASRTGTGNTEAFF.

This chain joins TRBV5-4 and TRBJ2-2. Germline values: CDR1 SGHNT, CDR2 YYREEE (reference sequence). The CDR3 is 14 residues long. The CDR3 protein is CASSFSIGTGELFF.

The CDR3 loop reads CASSLVRDRASGNTIYF. J is TRBJ1-3 and V is TRBV7-8; with no DNA, the TCRdb D assignment of TRBD1 cannot be verified. In germline, CDR1 is SGHVS, CDR2 FQNEAQ. CDR3 size: 17 residues.

V is TRBV5-4 and J is TRBJ2-4; TCRdb designates TRBD2, a call that cannot be tested without DNA. CDR3 length equals 16 residues. The germline V gene encodes CDR1 SGHNT and CDR2 YYREEE (reference sequence). CDR3 residues: CASSFLGSGAKNIQYF.